The sample holds many counts of the clone carrying this TCR beta chain. TCRdb re-derived calls from the reads in MiXCR, one entry per CDR3 protein. The data contain about 50,000 distinct CDR3 sequences, around 6.7% of them singletons. This sample was taken from a study of patients with pleural tuberculosis. Germline CDR1 SNHLY, CDR2 FYNNEI. CDR3 length equals 11 residues. Between the trimmed V and J ends, which lost 10 bases and 4 bases, there was a span of 9 bases. The chain recombines TRBV2 with TRBJ2-3; D unclear. The clonotype originates from a human donor with pleural tuberculosis. The CDR3 DNA is TGTGCCACCAGCTCCCCAGATACGCAGTATTTT. Its translation is CATSSPDTQYF. The complete variable domain, with remaining parts taken from reference TRBV2 and TRBJ2-3, reads EPEVTQTPSHQVTQMGQEVILRCVPISNHLYFYWYRQILGQKVEFLVSFYNNEISEKSEIFDDQFSVERPDGSNFTLKIRSTKLEDSAMYFCATSSPDTQYFGPGTRLTVL.